These 27 T cell receptor beta chains came from one sample sequenced in a study of blood T cell repertoires in COVID-19. Clones were sequenced by immunoSEQ multiplex PCR, and TCRdb holds only the in-frame ones, with some missing. The sample records more than 110,000 clones, approximately 80% being singletons. The sequenced sample was peripheral blood. The receptors stem from a human donor in a cohort sampled during active COVID-19.

The chain has TRBV18 and TRBJ2-5; no definite D call. V gave up 3 bases and J gave up 4 bases, with 9 bases separating them. Germline CDR1 is KGHSH and CDR2 is LQKENI. The CDR3 contains 13 residues. CDR3 in DNA: TGTGCCAGCTCACCGAGTTTAGCAGAGACCCAGTACTTC. Residues: CASSPSLAETQYF.

The chain joins TRBV6-2 or TRBV6-3 to TRBJ2-5, with 7 bases matching TRBD2. The ends lost 4 bases at V and 4 bases at J; junction bases unmatched: 9. Per the germline V gene, CDR1 is MNHEY and CDR2 is SVGEGT. This CDR3 region has 15 residues. Here the CDR3 DNA reads TGTGCCAGCAGTTCCGGACTAGACGGGCGAGAGACCCAGTACTTC. It specifies CASSSGLDGRETQYF.

The chain uses TRBV7-2 and TRBJ2-7; 9 positions match TRBD1. The CDR3 runs to 14 residues. V shed 4 bases, J shed 3 bases, and the junction held 4 bases outside the gene matches. Per germline, CDR1 SGHTA and CDR2 FQGNSA. The CDR3 loop reads CASSSGTGYYEQYF. CDR3 DNA: TGTGCCAGCAGCTCCGGGACAGGGTACTACGAGCAGTACTTC. Based on the CDR3 plus reference TRBV7-2 and TRBJ2-7, the full variable domain is GAGVSQSPSNKVTEKGKDVELRCDPISGHTALYWYRQSLGQGLEFLIYFQGNSAPDKSGLPSDRFSAERTGGSVSTLTIQRTQQEDSAVYLCASSSGTGYYEQYFGPGTRLTVT.

The chain has TRBV19 and TRBJ2-7, with 9 bases fitting TRBD1. CDR3 size: 13 residues. With 8 bases clipped from V and 4 bases from J, the junction kept 6 bases outside the gene matches. Germline V lookup: CDR1 LNHDA, CDR2 SQIVND (reference sequence). CDR3 nucleotides: TGTGCCAGTGGGGACAGGGCGATTTACGAGCAGTACTTC. Its translation is CASGDRAIYEQYF.

For the CDR3, the DNA is TGTGCCAGCAGTTACTCTAGACAGGGTGGTTATGGCTACACCTTC. The encoded protein is CASSYSRQGGYGYTF. This chain joins TRBV6-5 and TRBJ1-2; 7 nucleotides align to TRBD1. From germline, CDR1 is MNHEY and CDR2 SVGAGI. Trimming removed 0 bases from V and 5 bases from J; junction bases left unmatched: 6. CDR3 size: 15 residues.

Notes on this clone: Other DNA sequences in this sample translate to the same CDR3. In nucleotides, the CDR3 is TGCGCCAGCAGCTTGTTCCCCCTGGCGGGGGGCCAAGAGACCCAGTACTTC. The encoded protein is CASSLFPLAGGQETQYF. The genes are TRBV5-1 and TRBJ2-5, with 8 bases aligning to TRBD2. The J segment lost 1 base and the V segment lost 1 base, leaving 9 bases of the junction unmatched. The CDR3 has 17 amino acids. Germline values: CDR1 SGHRS, CDR2 YFSETQ.

The chain recombines TRBV7-2 with TRBJ2-3, with 15 bases identical to TRBD2. CDR1 is SGHTA and CDR2 is FQGNSA in the germline V gene. Germline trimming cut 4 bases from V and 6 bases from J; bases unmatched to any gene: 5. This CDR3 contains 16 residues. This CDR3 is CASSSGLAGGSDTQYF. The CDR3 DNA follows: TGTGCCAGCAGCTCGGGACTAGCGGGGGGCTCCGATACGCAGTATTTT.

The genes are TRBV27 and TRBJ1-2; the D is unclear. The CDR3 contains 13 residues. V dropped 3 bases and J dropped 0 bases, with 5 bases sitting between them. Germline CDR1 is MNHEY and CDR2 is SMNVEV (reference sequence). DNA of the CDR3: TGTGCCAGCAGTTTCAGGACTAACTATGGCTACACCTTC. This codes for CASSFRTNYGYTF.

The rearrangement joins TRBV7-2 to TRBJ1-1, with a weak D call TRBD1 (6 bases). The CDR3 is made up of 14 amino acids. Germline V gene lookup returns CDR1 SGHTA and CDR2 FQGNSA. V shed 1 base and J shed 6 bases, with 12 bases lying between them. The CDR3 coding sequence is TGTGCCAGCAGCTTAGAGGGGGGGGTCTCTGAAGCTTTCTTT. Translation: CASSLEGGVSEAFF. The full variable domain, in which reference TRBV7-2 and TRBJ1-1 provide the parts outside the CDR3, is GAGVSQSPSNKVTEKGKDVELRCDPISGHTALYWYRQSLGQGLEFLIYFQGNSAPDKSGLPSDRFSAERTGGSVSTLTIQRTQQEDSAVYLCASSLEGGVSEAFFGQGTRLTVV.

This clone has only a few counts. This chain links TRBV5-4 with TRBJ1-1, with TRBD1 matching 7 bases. CDR3 length equals 15 residues. Germline-derived CDR1 and CDR2 are SGHNT and YYREEE (reference sequence). The ends lost 5 bases at V and 2 bases at J; junction bases unmatched: 9. This chain's CDR3 is CASSPQTGSNTEAFF. The CDR3 nucleotides read TGTGCCAGCAGTCCCCAGACAGGGTCTAACACTGAAGCTTTCTTT.

This clone was found a few times. This sequence joins TRBV5-4 and TRBJ2-5, with 9 bases fitting TRBD1. J gave up 5 bases and V 0 bases, and 8 bases lay outside the gene matches. This CDR3 region has 16 residues. Germline V gene sequence: CDR1 SGHNT, CDR2 YYREEE (reference sequence). The chain's CDR3 is CASSLDRPTGGETQYF. The CDR3 DNA is TGTGCCAGCAGCTTGGATAGGCCGACAGGGGGGGAGACCCAGTACTTC.

This chain links TRBV28 with TRBJ1-5; D is unclear. V was clipped by 11 bases and J by 3 bases, with 17 bases between them. The V gene's germline CDR1 is MDHEN and CDR2 SYDVKM. The CDR3 has 14 residues. DNA of the CDR3: TGTGCCTCTGCCGAGGCGGTCGTCAATCAGCCCCAGCATTTT. Amino acid sequence: CASAEAVVNQPQHF.

The chain is built from TRBV6-1 and TRBJ1-3; the D gene is possibly TRBD1 (6 bases). Trimming took 2 bases from V and 4 from J, leaving 12 bases between them. Germline assignment: CDR1 MNHNS and CDR2 SASEGT. The CDR3 length is 15 residues. CDR3 loop: CASSEYKDRGNTIYF. CDR3 nucleotides: TGTGCCAGCAGTGAATATAAGGACAGAGGAAACACCATATATTTT.

This chain uses TRBV5-6 with TRBJ2-5; 9 nucleotides agree with TRBD2. The junction had 9 bases not matched to a gene; V was cut back by 0 bases and J by 6 bases. The CDR3 sequence is 16 residues long. Germline lookup yields CDR1 SGHDT and CDR2 YYEEEE. The CDR3 spells CASSLESGGFTQTQYF. The DNA of the CDR3 is TGTGCCAGCAGCTTGGAAAGCGGGGGGTTTACGCAGACCCAGTACTTC.

The chain combines TRBV30 with TRBJ2-6; D might be TRBD1 (5 bases). This CDR3 is 15 amino acids long. V lost 2 bases and J 2 bases, leaving 10 bases between the germline ends. Germline V lookup: CDR1 GTSNPN, CDR2 SVGIG (reference sequence). CDR3 amino acids: CAWSQGKTGANVLTF. CDR3 in DNA: TGTGCCTGGAGTCAGGGTAAGACTGGGGCCAACGTCCTGACTTTC.

The chain recombines TRBV5-6 with TRBJ2-4; D gene unclear. Trimming cost V 1 base and J 6 bases, with 14 bases left between them. The CDR3 covers 15 residues. The V gene's germline CDR1 is SGHDT and CDR2 YYEEEE. CDR3 sequence reads: CASSLRQAVVNIQYF. The CDR3 coding sequence is TGTGCCAGCAGCTTGAGGCAGGCCGTCGTAAACATTCAGTACTTC. Together with reference TRBV5-6 and TRBJ2-4, the CDR3 gives the full variable domain: DAGVTQSPTHLIKTRGQQVTLRCSPKSGHDTVSWYQQALGQGPQFIFQYYEEEERQRGNFPDRFSGHQFPNYSSELNVNALLLGDSALYLCASSLRQAVVNIQYFGAGTRLSVL.

This chain uses TRBV4-3 with TRBJ2-3; 8 bases are a match to TRBD2. The junction had 9 bases not matched to a gene; V was cut back by 2 bases and J by 2 bases. Germline CDR1 is LGHNA and CDR2 is YSLEER. The CDR3 consists of 17 residues. The CDR3 DNA reads TGCGCCAGCAGCCAAAGGACACCGGGGGGGCACACAGATACGCAGTATTTT. This sequence encodes CASSQRTPGGHTDTQYF.

The V gene is TRBV7-2, the J gene TRBJ2-7; 7 bases are shared with TRBD1. This CDR3 has 14 residues. Germline CDR1 and CDR2: SGHTA and FQGNSA. The V gene end was trimmed by 5 bases and the J gene end by 1 base; junction bases not matched to a gene: 5. The CDR3 coding sequence is TGTGCCAGCAGCCCTCGACAGGGATCCTACGAGCAGTACTTC. Protein sequence: CASSPRQGSYEQYF.

The DNA for the CDR3 is TGCGCCAGCAGGAACCACACCGACAGGCACACAGATACGCAGTATTTT. Translating it yields CASRNHTDRHTDTQYF. This chain joins TRBV23-1 and TRBJ2-3; a weak D match, TRBD1 (6 bases). TRBV23-1 is identified as an open reading frame with a role that is uncertain. Trimming removed 6 bases at V and 2 bases at J, with 18 bases between. The CDR3 consists of 16 residues.

The chain joins TRBV29-1 to TRBJ1-1; D is ambiguous. There are 10 residues in the CDR3. CDR1 is SQVTM and CDR2 is ANQGSEA in the germline V gene. Between the trimmed V and J ends, which lost 5 bases and 6 bases, there was a span of 7 bases. As DNA, the CDR3 is TGCAGCGTTCGGGTAGCTGAAGCTTTCTTT. It yields the protein CSVRVAEAFF.

This rearrangement joins TRBV5-1 to TRBJ2-6; 12 bases align to TRBD1. The CDR3 length is 17 residues. Trimming removed 4 bases from V and 2 bases from J; junction bases left unmatched: 4. Germline V gene lookup returns CDR1 SGHRS and CDR2 YFSETQ. The CDR3 is CASSVGQGAPGANVLTF. The CDR3 DNA sequence: TGCGCCAGCAGCGTGGGACAGGGGGCACCTGGGGCCAACGTCCTGACTTTC.

The gene calls are TRBV29-1 and TRBJ2-1, with a possible D match to TRBD2 (5 bases). The ends were cut back, 6 bases at V and 0 bases at J, with 12 bases in the middle. This CDR3 is built from 14 residues. CDR1 and CDR2 from the germline V gene are SQVTM and ANQGSEA. CDR3 in amino acids: CSVASGSSYNEQFF. CDR3 DNA sequence: TGCAGCGTCGCATCGGGGAGCTCCTACAATGAGCAGTTCTTC.

This chain connects TRBV7-9 to TRBJ2-2; 12 positions match TRBD1. The junction had 12 bases not matched to a gene; V was cut back by 4 bases and J by 3 bases. This CDR3 spans 19 amino acids. Germline V gene sequence: CDR1 SEHNR, CDR2 FQNEAQ (reference sequence). In nucleotides, the CDR3 is TGTGCCAGCAGCTCAGACCGGGACAGGGGGCGCGGATACACCGGGGAGCTGTTTTTT. This sequence encodes CASSSDRDRGRGYTGELFF.

The chain has TRBV4-3 and TRBJ2-7; TRBD2 aligns across 7 bases. The J segment lost 9 bases and the V segment lost 2 bases, leaving 7 bases of the junction unmatched. CDR1 is LGHNA, CDR2 YSLEER, per germline. The CDR3 totals 13 residues. Here the CDR3 DNA reads TGCGCCAGCAGCCAATTTCAGGGCGGGGGGCAGTACTTC. This gives the protein CASSQFQGGGQYF.

The chain uses TRBV16 and TRBJ1-3; D unclear. CDR3 length: 11 residues. Germline-derived CDR1 and CDR2 are KGHSY and FQNENV. The ends were cut back, 4 bases at V and 10 bases at J, with 8 bases in the middle. This CDR3 reads CASSPADTIYF. CDR3 nucleotides: TGTGCCAGCAGCCCCGCGGATACCATATATTTT.

The rearrangement joins TRBV7-9 to TRBJ2-3; the match to TRBD1 covers 9 bases. CDR3 length: 16 residues. Germline values: CDR1 SEHNR, CDR2 FQNEAQ (reference sequence). The ends lost 5 bases at V and 1 base at J; junction bases unmatched: 7. The CDR3 DNA is TGTGCCAGCAGCACCTGGACAGGGGACGGCACAGATACGCAGTATTTT. Translating it yields CASSTWTGDGTDTQYF.

The rearrangement joins TRBV9 to TRBJ2-7, with TRBD1 identical over 10 bases. CDR3 length: 17 amino acids. The V gene's germline CDR1 is SGDLS and CDR2 YYNGEE. V lost 4 bases and J lost 2; bases outside the gene matches: 12. CDR3 residues: CASSPRRGQGGAYEQYF. The CDR3 DNA reads TGTGCCAGCAGCCCACGTCGAGGACAGGGGGGCGCCTACGAGCAGTACTTC.